What follows describes a single T cell receptor beta chain. The antigen this receptor binds is unknown. No base quality values were provided; no much bigger clone lies one nucleotide off. The data belong to a study of T cell responses to AZD1222 COVID-19 vaccine (dated by TCRdb to 2020 to 2022). General notes on the study: Because spike-specific TCR depth and breadth did not differ between the two schedules, AZD1222 recipients who got a second dose at roughly 4 weeks were pooled with those who got a second dose at roughly 12 weeks. Trial participants were enrolled by age into 18-55, 56-69 and 70-plus year subgroups, with roughly 160, 29 and 62 TCR-sequenced participants respectively. TCR sequencing was performed for 230 to 250 trial participants, of whom 200 to 220 were given two doses of AZD1222 and around 25 were given two doses of MenACWY control vaccine. Study-wide findings and limitations: Reportedly, almost half of the unique spike-specific TCRs recognized epitopes lying outside the regions that are mutated in the B.1.351 and B.1.1.7 variants. CD4 TCRs associated with the vaccine covered the entire spike protein, and the dominant responses were in regions 160-218 and 743-854. After two AZD1222 doses, spike-specific TCR breadth and depth were significantly higher than at day 0 and than in MenACWY recipients. Conclusions about previously exposed vaccinees are limited because only five to seven AZD1222 recipients were SARS-CoV-2 seropositive at baseline. Participants were mostly white British, with more females than males. The authors suggested clonal diversity may have been underestimated. Because no day 14 peak-response samples were available, repertoires were characterized only after the peak T cell response. The 56-69-year group was small, and its depth increase did not reach significance, likely because of low power.

Interpreted using the paper, the time point label stands for: baseline before first vaccination. Samples from vaccinated people were obtained from the UK trials COV001 and COV002, which included a single-blind randomized controlled phase 2/3 trial of AZD1222 (ChAdOx1 nCoV-19) in healthy adults. For TCRbeta chain sequencing, PBMC samples were collected from trial participants at day 0 and at day 28 after the second dose. From the cysteine up to the phenylalanine, the CDR3 has a length of 16 residues. Left in the record is the CDR3 DNA by itself, 48 bases read in frame from the first base. V was cut back by 1 base and J by 0 bases, leaving a gap of 10 bases between them. CDR1 is given as LNHDA and CDR2 as SQIVND, both from the germline V gene (reference sequence). The CDR3 regions of human TCRbeta chains were analyzed by immunosequencing. Turning to the authors' computational methods: TCRs in the repertoires were matched against a reference library of SARS-CoV-2-specific TCRs that had been generated with the MIRA antigen-specificity platform. Breadth was defined as the fraction of unique TCRs that were SARS-CoV-2-associated. Depth was defined as the fraction of total T cells that were SARS-CoV-2-associated. Using the MIRA data, each spike-specific TCR was assigned both to the spike region to which the TCR was reactive and to a CD4 or CD8 class. Log10-transformed breadth and depth values were compared by one-way ANOVA with Sidak's multiple comparisons tests. TCRdb retrieved this table from immuneACCESS and kept in-frame rearrangements only. Not all clones are present; in checked studies, unresolved V genes account for under half, and no reason is known for the remainder. That table is the source of V, J and clone size, and D and trimming were worked out from the DNA. This sample holds 65,000 to 80,000 clones; about nine tenths were observed only once. In total, the top ten clones hold roughly 24% of the sample.

This sequence originates from an adult in good health. Rearrangement joined TRBV19 to TRBJ2-1; the D gene is possibly TRBD1 or TRBD2, with 5 bases matching each. The specimen was peripheral blood, collected on day 0 of AZD1222 vaccination. The DNA sequence is as follows: TGTGCCAGTAGTATAGGAGGGGCTAACTCCTACAATGAGCAGTTCTTC. Its translation reads: CASSIGGANSYNEQFF. The full variable domain, with segments outside the CDR3 supplied by the reference TRBV19 and TRBJ2-1 proteins, appears as DGGITQSPKYLFRKEGQNVTLSCEQNLNHDAMYWYRQDPGQGLRLIYYSQIVNDFQKGDIAEGYSVSREKKESFPLTVTSAQKNPTAFYLCASSIGGANSYNEQFFGPGTRLTVL.